The T cell receptor beta chain under discussion was sequenced for a study of regulatory T cells in long-lasting Graves disease. Overall study findings and caveats: Researchers reported studying only peripheral blood, not thyroid tissue. Persistent disease was associated with favored TRBV28 usage and with favored use of TRBJ1-2 and TRBJ2-5.

Libraries of TCR beta came from iRepertoire HTBI primers plus Arm-PCR of CDR3 regions. From the multiplex PCR reads, TCRdb called clonotypes with MiXCR, one entry per CDR3 protein. The data show approximately 400,000 distinct CDR3 sequences, about a quarter seen once. The germline V and J ends were trimmed by 6 bases and 1 base, with 16 bases remaining between them. CDR1 is DFQATT and CDR2 is SNEGSKA in the germline V gene (reference sequence). CDR3 length: 14 residues. Time point indicated: persistent/refractory GD, antithyroid drugs over 5 years with positive TRAb. From RNA extracted from PBMCs, the TCR library was made. Staff took around 9 milliliters of peripheral blood and put it into EDTA tubes. On this clonotype itself: What it binds is not known.

V is TRBV20-1 and J is TRBJ2-7; D is uncertain. The sample in question was peripheral blood mononuclear cells (PBMCs), obtained when the disease was refractory, from a patient treated with antithyroid drugs. This TCR was sampled from a female donor with Graves disease. The CDR3 bases are TGCAGTGCCCCTCAAAGACGCGGATCCTACGAGCAGTACTTC. Residues: CSAPQRRGSYEQYF.